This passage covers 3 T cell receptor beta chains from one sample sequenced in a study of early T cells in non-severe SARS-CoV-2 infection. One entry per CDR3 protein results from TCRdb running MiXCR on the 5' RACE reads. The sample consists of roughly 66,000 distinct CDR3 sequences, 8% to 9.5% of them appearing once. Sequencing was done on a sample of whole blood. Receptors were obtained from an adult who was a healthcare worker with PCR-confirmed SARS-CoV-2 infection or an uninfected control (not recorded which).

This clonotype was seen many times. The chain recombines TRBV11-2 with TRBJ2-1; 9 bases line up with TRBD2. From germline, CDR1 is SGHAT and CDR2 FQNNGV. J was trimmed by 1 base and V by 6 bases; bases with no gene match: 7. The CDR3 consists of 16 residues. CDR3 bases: TGTGCCAGCAGGAGTCTAGCGGGAAGATCCTACAATGAGCAGTTCTTC. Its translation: CASRSLAGRSYNEQFF.

Written as DNA, the CDR3 is TGTGCCAGCAGTGAAATCGGGCAGCTCGCCTACGAGCAGTACTTC. Encoded protein: CASSEIGQLAYEQYF. The J gene is TRBJ2-7, the V gene TRBV2; D not resolved. Trimming pared 2 bases from V and 2 bases from J, leaving 13 bases between. Germline lookup yields CDR1 SNHLY and CDR2 FYNNEI. The CDR3 contains 15 residues. Together with reference TRBV2 and TRBJ2-7, the CDR3 gives the full variable domain: EPEVTQTPSHQVTQMGQEVILRCVPISNHLYFYWYRQILGQKVEFLVSFYNNEISEKSEIFDDQFSVERPDGSNFTLKIRSTKLEDSAMYFCASSEIGQLAYEQYFGPGTRLTVT.

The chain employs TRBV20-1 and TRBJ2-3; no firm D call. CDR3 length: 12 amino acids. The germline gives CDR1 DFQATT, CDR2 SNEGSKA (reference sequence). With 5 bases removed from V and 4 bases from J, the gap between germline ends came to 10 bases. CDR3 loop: CSAPLWADTQYF. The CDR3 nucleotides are TGCAGTGCTCCTCTTTGGGCAGATACGCAGTATTTT.